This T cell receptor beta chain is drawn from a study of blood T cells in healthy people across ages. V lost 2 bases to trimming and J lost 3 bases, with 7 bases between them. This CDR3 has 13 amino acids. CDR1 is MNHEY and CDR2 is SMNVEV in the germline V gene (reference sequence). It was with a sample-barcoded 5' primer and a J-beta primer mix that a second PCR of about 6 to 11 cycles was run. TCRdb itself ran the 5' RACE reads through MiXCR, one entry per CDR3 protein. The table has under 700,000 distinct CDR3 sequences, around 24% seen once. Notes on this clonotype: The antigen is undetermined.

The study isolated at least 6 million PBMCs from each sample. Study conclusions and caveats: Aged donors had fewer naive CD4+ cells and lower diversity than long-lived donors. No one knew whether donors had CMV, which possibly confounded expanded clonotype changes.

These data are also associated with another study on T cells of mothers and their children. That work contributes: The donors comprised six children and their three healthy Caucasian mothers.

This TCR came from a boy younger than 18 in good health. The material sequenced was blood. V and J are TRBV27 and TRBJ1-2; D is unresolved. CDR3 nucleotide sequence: TGTGCCAGCAGTTTACGGCCGTACTATGGCTACACCTTC. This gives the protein CASSLRPYYGYTF.